Presented here are 27 T cell receptor beta chains from one specimen sequenced in a study of immune cell composition in non-small cell lung cancer. Normal lung was sampled as far from the tumour as possible, at least 3 cm. The data were produced by immunoSEQ multiplex PCR, yet TCRdb's version contains in-frame clones alone and is incomplete. The profile covers approximately 9,000 clones, with 77% appearing a single time and more than 10% taken by the ten largest. The sequencing sample was made of non-adjacent lung tissue. These TCRs come from a human donor with non-small cell lung cancer.

The gene calls are TRBV9 and TRBJ2-3; D may be TRBD2 (6 bases). Looked up from germline, CDR1 is SGDLS and CDR2 is YYNGEE. The CDR3 loop spans 15 amino acids. Trimming removed 3 bases from V and 2 bases from J, with 13 bases in between. Here the CDR3 reads CASSATSGYTDTQYF. DNA for the CDR3: TGTGCCAGCAGCGCAACAAGCGGGTACACAGATACGCAGTATTTT.

In this sample, this clone turned up once. The rearrangement uses TRBV7-2 and TRBJ1-4; possible D gene TRBD1, 5 bases. With 4 bases removed from V and 0 bases from J, the gap between germline ends came to 12 bases. Germline values: CDR1 SGHTA, CDR2 FQGNSA. The CDR3 has 16 residues. As DNA, the CDR3 is TGTGCCAGCAGCTCCTTCGGGGGAGCAACTAATGAAAAACTGTTTTTT. It encodes CASSSFGGATNEKLFF.

This clone was observed a few times. The rearrangement uses TRBV27 and TRBJ2-7, with D possibly matching TRBD1 (5 bases). The CDR3 sequence is 14 residues long. The germline V and J ends were trimmed by 0 bases and 6 bases, with 12 bases remaining between them. Germline V lookup: CDR1 MNHEY, CDR2 SMNVEV (reference sequence). The CDR3 DNA follows: TGTGCCAGCAGTTTATCGCCCGACAGACCCGAGCAGTACTTC. It translates to CASSLSPDRPEQYF.

This rearrangement joins TRBV27 to TRBJ1-1; 7 bases match TRBD1. After removal of 5 bases from V and 4 bases from J, the junction contained 7 bases not matched to a gene. Looked up from germline, CDR1 is MNHEY and CDR2 is SMNVEV (reference sequence). The CDR3 sequence is 14 residues long. CDR3 protein: CASSPNRGGTEAFF. CDR3 bases: TGTGCCAGCAGTCCCAACAGGGGAGGCACTGAAGCTTTCTTT.

This clone has just one count. The chain employs TRBV19 and TRBJ1-1, with D possibly matching TRBD1 (6 bases). The germline V and J ends were trimmed by 6 bases and 2 bases, with 13 bases remaining between them. CDR3 length equals 14 residues. CDR1 and CDR2 (germline): LNHDA, SQIVND (reference sequence). The CDR3 spells CASSLRGPNTEAFF. Here the CDR3 DNA reads TGTGCCAGTAGCCTCAGGGGTCCTAACACTGAAGCTTTCTTT.

This chain joins TRBV21-1 and TRBJ2-7; TRBD1 was called by the table and not checked on the DNA. TRBV21-1 is annotated as a pseudogene. CDR3 size: 13 residues. DNA for the CDR3: TGTGCCAGCACCCAGGGGGATTTGTGCGAGCAGTACTTC. Encoded protein: CASTQGDLCEQYF.

The V and J genes are TRBV19 and TRBJ1-4; maybe TRBD1 (5 bases). V lost 3 bases and J lost 0, with 11 bases in between. The germline gives CDR1 LNHDA, CDR2 SQIVND (reference sequence). This CDR3 comprises 16 residues. CDR3 region: CASSMGRRATNEKLFF. The CDR3 bases are TGTGCCAGTAGTATGGGACGGCGTGCAACTAATGAAAAACTGTTTTTT. The entire variable domain, with the rest obtained from reference TRBV19 and TRBJ1-4, is as follows: DGGITQSPKYLFRKEGQNVTLSCEQNLNHDAMYWYRQDPGQGLRLIYYSQIVNDFQKGDIAEGYSVSREKKESFPLTVTSAQKNPTAFYLCASSMGRRATNEKLFFGSGTQLSVL.

The V gene is TRBV7-9, the J gene TRBJ2-7, with 8 bases lining up with TRBD2. Trimming removed 1 base from V and 3 bases from J; junction bases left unmatched: 5. Germline values: CDR1 SEHNR, CDR2 FQNEAQ (reference sequence). There are 15 residues in the CDR3. CDR3 coding DNA: TGTGCCAGCAGCTTAGAGGGGACTAGGGGCTACGAGCAGTACTTC. It translates to CASSLEGTRGYEQYF.

The rearrangement uses TRBV15 and TRBJ1-3, with D uncertain. Deletions cut 3 bases from V and 1 base from J, with 7 bases between. Per germline, CDR1 LNHNV and CDR2 YYDKDF (reference sequence). The CDR3 extends over 14 amino acids. The CDR3 loop is CATSSPASGNTIYF. DNA of the CDR3: TGTGCCACCAGCAGCCCCGCTTCTGGAAACACCATATATTTT.

The J gene is TRBJ2-6, the V gene TRBV6-5; a weak D match, TRBD1 (5 bases). CDR1 and CDR2 (germline): MNHEY, SVGAGI. The V and J ends lost 5 bases and 5 bases respectively, with 7 bases between them. The CDR3 covers 13 residues. The CDR3 region has the DNA TGTGCCAGCAGTCAGGACAGGGCCAACGTCCTGACTTTC. This sequence encodes CASSQDRANVLTF.

This CDR3 is CASTIHGGTEAFF. DNA for the CDR3: TGTGCCAGCACCATCCATGGGGGCACTGAAGCTTTCTTT. The chain recombines TRBV27 with TRBJ1-1, with D maybe TRBD1 (5 bases). The germline V gene encodes CDR1 MNHEY and CDR2 SMNVEV (reference sequence). The CDR3 spans 13 residues. The germline V and J ends were trimmed by 7 bases and 4 bases, with 13 bases remaining between them.

The chain uses TRBV7-2 and TRBJ1-5; the match to TRBD1 covers 10 bases. The J segment lost 8 bases and the V segment lost 5 bases, leaving 3 bases of the junction unmatched. CDR1 is SGHTA and CDR2 is FQGNSA in the germline V gene. The CDR3 runs to 13 residues. The CDR3 is CASSETGGEPQHF. In DNA, the CDR3 is TGTGCCAGCAGCGAGACAGGGGGCGAGCCCCAGCATTTT. The entire variable domain, with the rest obtained from reference TRBV7-2 and TRBJ1-5, is as follows: GAGVSQSPSNKVTEKGKDVELRCDPISGHTALYWYRQSLGQGLEFLIYFQGNSAPDKSGLPSDRFSAERTGGSVSTLTIQRTQQEDSAVYLCASSETGGEPQHFGDGTRLSIL.

V and J are TRBV9 and TRBJ2-5; D is unclear. Germline V gene lookup returns CDR1 SGDLS and CDR2 YYNGEE. V was pared by 4 bases and J by 9 bases, with 19 bases between. CDR3 length: 14 amino acids. CDR3 region: CASSPRTELGAQYF. CDR3 sequence (DNA): TGTGCCAGCAGCCCACGGACGGAACTTGGGGCCCAGTACTTC.

The chain links TRBV7-2 to TRBJ1-1; D is possibly TRBD1 (5 bases). From germline, CDR1 is SGHTA and CDR2 FQGNSA. The V end lost 6 bases, the J end lost 1 base, and 12 bases lay between the germline ends. This CDR3 region has 14 residues. The CDR3 DNA is TGTGCCAGCAGTCCGAGCGGGGGGAACACTGAAGCTTTCTTT. Translation: CASSPSGGNTEAFF.

This chain uses TRBV19 with TRBJ2-2; TRBD1 aligns across 8 bases. Germline lookup yields CDR1 LNHDA and CDR2 SQIVND (reference sequence). This CDR3 comprises 16 residues. The ends lost 7 bases at V and 1 base at J; junction bases unmatched: 8. The CDR3 protein is CASTKQGAWNTGELFF. The CDR3 nucleotides are TGTGCCAGTACCAAGCAGGGGGCTTGGAACACCGGGGAGCTGTTTTTT.

The chain is built from TRBV28 and TRBJ2-7; TRBD2 matches at 10 bases. Germline V gives CDR1 MDHEN, CDR2 SYDVKM. The CDR3 contains 15 residues. Germline trimming cut 6 bases from V and 0 bases from J; bases unmatched to any gene: 5. CDR3 in DNA: TGTGCCAGCAGATCTAGCGGGGGAGGCTCCTACGAGCAGTACTTC. Its translation: CASRSSGGGSYEQYF. The whole variable domain, filled in from reference TRBV28 and TRBJ2-7, reads DVKVTQSSRYLVKRTGEKVFLECVQDMDHENMFWYRQDPGLGLRLIYFSYDVKMKEKGDIPEGYSVSREKKERFSLILESASTNQTSMYLCASRSSGGGSYEQYFGPGTRLTVT.

J is TRBJ1-5 and V is TRBV4-1; D is possibly TRBD1 (5 bases). CDR1 is MGHRA, CDR2 YSYEKL, per germline. The CDR3 contains 17 residues. The V end lost 0 bases, the J end lost 4 bases, and 16 bases lay between the germline ends. CDR3 sequence reads: CASSQDRGGAQNQPQHF. In nucleotides, the CDR3 is TGCGCCAGCAGCCAAGATAGAGGAGGGGCCCAAAATCAGCCCCAGCATTTT.

The rearrangement joins TRBV28 to TRBJ1-1; 9 nucleotides match TRBD1. Trimming took 5 bases from V and 10 from J; bases not matched to a gene: 8. Looked up from germline, CDR1 is MDHEN and CDR2 is SYDVKM. The CDR3 sequence is 13 residues long. The CDR3 nucleotides read TGTGCCAGCAGTCTGGGACAGGGCCGGGGAGCTTTCTTT. It yields the protein CASSLGQGRGAFF.

The chain employs TRBV9 and TRBJ1-2; 8 positions agree with TRBD1. V dropped 5 bases and J dropped 4; count of bases not matched to a gene: 4. Germline-derived CDR1 and CDR2 are SGDLS and YYNGEE. The CDR3 has 13 residues. DNA for the CDR3: TGTGCCAGCAGGGACGGGACAGGCTATGGCTACACCTTC. It is translated as CASRDGTGYGYTF. Supplemented by reference TRBV9 and TRBJ1-2, the full variable domain reads DSGVTQTPKHLITATGQRVTLRCSPRSGDLSVYWYQQSLDQGLQFLIQYYNGEERAKGNILERFSAQQFPDLHSELNLSSLELGDSALYFCASRDGTGYGYTFGSGTRLTVV.

V gene TRBV6-6 combines with J gene TRBJ2-1; perhaps TRBD1 as D (6 bases). The CDR3 is made up of 16 amino acids. The V end was cut by 2 bases, the J end by 0 bases, with 11 bases between. Per the germline V gene, CDR1 is MNHNY and CDR2 is SVGAGI (reference sequence). The CDR3 reads CASSYGGYPSYNEQFF. The CDR3 coding sequence is TGTGCCAGCAGTTACGGGGGCTATCCCTCCTACAATGAGCAGTTCTTC.

The gene calls are TRBV28 and TRBJ1-2; D not certain. The CDR3 covers 13 residues. CDR1 MDHEN and CDR2 SYDVKM come from the germline V gene. The germline V and J ends were trimmed by 3 bases and 6 bases, with 11 bases remaining between them. CDR3 sequence reads: CASSFGDRNGYTF. The CDR3 region has the DNA TGTGCCAGCAGTTTTGGGGATAGGAATGGCTACACCTTC.

The chain uses TRBV11-2 and TRBJ2-5; no definite D call. V shed 8 bases and J shed 2 bases, with 12 bases lying between them. The CDR3 is made up of 13 amino acids. The germline CDR1 and CDR2 sequences are SGHAT and FQNNGV. CDR3 coding DNA: TGTGCCAGCTCATTTCGCAGACAAGAGACCCAGTACTTC. This codes for CASSFRRQETQYF.

The gene calls are TRBV5-4 and TRBJ2-2; D gene unclear. The V gene's germline CDR1 is SGHNT and CDR2 YYREEE (reference sequence). The CDR3 sequence is 13 residues long. V gave up 0 bases and J gave up 4 bases, with 4 bases separating them. CDR3: CASSLAVTGELFF. The CDR3 region has the DNA TGTGCCAGCAGCTTGGCGGTCACCGGGGAGCTGTTTTTT.

This clone occurred once. The chain couples TRBV9 to TRBJ1-1; 8 bases match TRBD1. V shed 5 bases and J 10 bases; nucleotides not matched to a gene: 10. The CDR3 length is 13 residues. CDR1 SGDLS and CDR2 YYNGEE come from the germline V gene. Here the CDR3 reads CASSPGQGQGAFF. CDR3 sequence (DNA): TGTGCCAGCAGTCCTGGACAGGGTCAGGGAGCTTTCTTT.

This clone was observed a handful of times. This chain connects TRBV7-8 to TRBJ2-7; 13 bases match TRBD2. V shed 5 bases and J 5 bases; nucleotides not matched to a gene: 15. Germline values: CDR1 SGHVS, CDR2 FQNEAQ. The CDR3 spans 18 residues. CDR3 nucleotides: TGTGCCAGCAGCCGTGGAGGGGTTACTAGCGGGGGGGCGCACGAGCAGTACTTC. Amino acids: CASSRGGVTSGGAHEQYF. Together with reference TRBV7-8 and TRBJ2-7, the CDR3 gives the full variable domain: GAGVSQSPRYKVAKRGQDVALRCDPISGHVSLFWYQQALGQGPEFLTYFQNEAQLDKSGLPSDRFFAERPEGSVSTLKIQRTQQEDSAVYLCASSRGGVTSGGAHEQYFGPGTRLTVT.

The chain recombines TRBV28 with TRBJ1-2; D gene ambiguous. This CDR3 spans 14 amino acids. Trimming took 5 bases from V and 7 from J, leaving 17 bases between them. Germline V gives CDR1 MDHEN, CDR2 SYDVKM. CDR3 nucleotide sequence: TGTGCCAGCAGTGAGACATCAGGAGTCCCTGGCTACACCTTC. Residues: CASSETSGVPGYTF.

This clone was picked up a small number of times. J is TRBJ1-1 and V is TRBV6-5; D unresolved. Germline assignment: CDR1 MNHEY and CDR2 SVGAGI. This CDR3 spans 14 amino acids. Trimming cost V 6 bases and J 1 base, with 12 bases left between them. CDR3 region: CASSPLTQNTEAFF. Written as DNA, the CDR3 is TGTGCCAGCAGCCCGTTGACGCAGAACACTGAAGCTTTCTTT.